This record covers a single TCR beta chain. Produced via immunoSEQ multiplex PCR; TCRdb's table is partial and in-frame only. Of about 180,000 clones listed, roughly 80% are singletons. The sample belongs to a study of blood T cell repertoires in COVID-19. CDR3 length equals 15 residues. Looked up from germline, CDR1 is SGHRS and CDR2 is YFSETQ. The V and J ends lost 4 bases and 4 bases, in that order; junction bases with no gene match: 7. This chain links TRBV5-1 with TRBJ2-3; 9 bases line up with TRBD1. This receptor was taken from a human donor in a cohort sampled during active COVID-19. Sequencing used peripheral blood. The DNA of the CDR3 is TGCGCCAGCAGCAAGGACAGGGGAGACGCAGATACGCAGTATTTT. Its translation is CASSKDRGDADTQYF. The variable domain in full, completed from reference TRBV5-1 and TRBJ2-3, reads KAGVTQTPRYLIKTRGQQVTLSCSPISGHRSVSWYQQTPGQGLQFLFEYFSETQRNKGNFPGRFSGRQFSNSRSEMNVSTLELGDSALYLCASSKDRGDADTQYFGPGTRLTVL.